These 18 T cell receptor beta chains were all obtained from the same sample, sequenced in a study of shared clonotypes between healthy human individuals. Assay used: immunoSEQ multiplex PCR; TCRdb lists only in-frame clones, some missing. The sample contains about half a million clones, less than 85% of which appear only once. Sequencing input: PBMCs. Source of these receptors: a woman aged 40 to 55 in good health. Some clones in this sample may be carry-over from other donors' samples.

The chain links TRBV5-1 to TRBJ1-3, with TRBD1 as a possible D gene (5 bases). There are 13 residues in the CDR3. Trimming removed 4 bases from V and 4 bases from J, with 9 bases in between. Germline V gene data show CDR1 as SGHRS and CDR2 as YFSETQ. The CDR3 protein is CASSAGEGNTIYF. The CDR3 region has the DNA TGCGCCAGCAGCGCGGGGGAAGGAAACACCATATATTTT.

This clone was observed a few times. The rearrangement uses TRBV5-4 and TRBJ2-5, with D perhaps TRBD2 (7 bases). Between the trimmed V and J ends, which lost 2 bases and 5 bases, there was a span of 13 bases. Per the germline V gene, CDR1 is SGHNT and CDR2 is YYREEE (reference sequence). CDR3 length equals 14 residues. The CDR3 is CASSFGGRGETQYF. The CDR3 DNA is TGTGCCAGCAGCTTCGGGGGGCGCGGTGAGACCCAGTACTTC.

This clone was found a few times. This chain links TRBV5-4 with TRBJ2-7; 9 nucleotides match TRBD2. The V and J ends lost 0 bases and 4 bases, in that order; junction bases with no gene match: 8. Germline lookup yields CDR1 SGHNT and CDR2 YYREEE (reference sequence). This CDR3 is built from 16 residues. CDR3 in DNA: TGTGCCAGCAGCTTGGCTGGGGCTAGCGGGACGTACGAGCAGTACTTC. Its protein product is CASSLAGASGTYEQYF.

The chain uses TRBV11-1 and TRBJ1-2, with a possible D match to TRBD1 (5 bases). V dropped 2 bases and J dropped 6 bases, with 16 bases sitting between them. This CDR3 is 15 amino acids long. The germline CDR1 and CDR2 sequences are SGHAT and FQDESV (reference sequence). This CDR3 is CASSLFGQGGDGYTF. In nucleotides, the CDR3 is TGTGCCAGCAGCTTATTCGGCCAGGGAGGGGATGGCTACACCTTC.

The V call is TRBV7-2, the J call TRBJ1-4, with TRBD1 matching 7 bases. This CDR3 contains 14 residues. In germline, CDR1 is SGHTA, CDR2 FQGNSA. J gave up 5 bases and V 3 bases, and 3 bases lay outside the gene matches. The DNA for the CDR3 is TGTGCCAGCAGCTTGACAGGGACAAATGAAAAACTGTTTTTT. This gives the protein CASSLTGTNEKLFF.

The rearrangement joins TRBV9 to TRBJ2-3, with 8 bases identical to TRBD2. This CDR3 is built from 18 residues. The germline CDR1 and CDR2 sequences are SGDLS and YYNGEE. The trim removed 4 bases at V and 5 bases at J, leaving 18 bases unmatched. The DNA for the CDR3 is TGTGCCAGCAGCCCTCTAAGGGGGGCTAGCGGGCTTGGAGATACGCAGTATTTT. It codes for CASSPLRGASGLGDTQYF.

The chain recombines TRBV7-8 with TRBJ2-5, with 7 bases lining up with TRBD1. The J call is doubtful: the DNA matches TRBJ2-7 better. Germline CDR1 is SGHVS and CDR2 is FQNEAQ. The CDR3 length is 13 residues. CDR3 DNA: TGTGCCAGCAACAGGGGTGGGGCCTACGAGCAGTACTTC. It encodes CASNRGGAYEQYF.

V is TRBV29-1 and J is TRBJ2-1; 14 nucleotides line up with TRBD2. With V trimmed by 6 bases and J by 9 bases, 10 bases remained unmatched. Germline CDR1 reads SQVTM; CDR2 reads ANQGSEA. This CDR3 spans 15 amino acids. The CDR3 nucleotides read TGCAGCGTAGCCGGACTAGCGGGAGGTCGGGGTGAGCAGTTCTTC. Translated: CSVAGLAGGRGEQFF.

The chain employs TRBV4-3 and TRBJ1-2, with D possibly TRBD1 on 6 matching bases. Germline lookup yields CDR1 LGHNA and CDR2 YSLEER. Trimming removed 0 bases from V and 4 bases from J, with 12 bases in between. The CDR3 sequence is 15 residues long. Here the CDR3 reads CASSQEDRDTYGYTF. CDR3 coding DNA: TGCGCCAGCAGCCAAGAAGATAGGGACACCTATGGCTACACCTTC.

This sequence joins TRBV5-1 and TRBJ2-5, with D hard to call. The CDR3 is 12 residues long. V dropped 1 base and J dropped 1 base, with 2 bases sitting between them. In germline, CDR1 is SGHRS, CDR2 YFSETQ. CDR3 protein: CASSLTQETQYF. The CDR3 DNA follows: TGCGCCAGCAGCTTGACCCAAGAGACCCAGTACTTC.

In this sample, this clone turned up once. The V call is TRBV11-2, the J call TRBJ2-3, with TRBD2 matching 11 bases. The CDR3 has 17 residues. The V gene's germline CDR1 is SGHAT and CDR2 FQNNGV. V shed 1 base and J 3 bases; nucleotides not matched to a gene: 6. CDR3 protein: CASSLGALAGGTDTQYF. The CDR3 DNA is TGTGCCAGCAGCTTAGGCGCCTTAGCGGGAGGGACAGATACGCAGTATTTT.

On this clone itself: A single base separates this from a much larger clone, so it may be a read error. The chain uses TRBV7-9 and TRBJ2-7; 11 nucleotides align to TRBD2. With 5 bases clipped from V and 3 bases from J, the junction kept 6 bases outside the gene matches. CDR3 length: 15 residues. The germline gives CDR1 SEHNR, CDR2 FQNEAQ (reference sequence). This CDR3 reads CASSPVLAGVYEQYF. The CDR3, as DNA: TGTGCCAGCAGCCCGGTACTAGCGGGAGTCTACGAGCAGTACTTC.

The rearrangement joins TRBV6-4 to TRBJ2-7; 7 bases line up with TRBD1. V lost 10 bases to trimming and J lost 0 bases; unmatched junction nucleotides: 6. The CDR3 is made up of 13 amino acids. Germline CDR1 and CDR2: MRHNA and SNTAGT. The CDR3: CAIKGARSYEQYF. The CDR3 nucleotides are TGTGCCATCAAGGGGGCCCGCTCCTACGAGCAGTACTTC.

This chain connects TRBV7-2 to TRBJ1-2; TRBD1 matches at 8 bases. The CDR3 covers 16 residues. Germline values: CDR1 SGHTA, CDR2 FQGNSA. V lost 1 base to trimming and J lost 5 bases; unmatched junction nucleotides: 9. CDR3 amino acids: CASSLGPGTGLYGYTF. The DNA for the CDR3 is TGTGCCAGCAGCTTAGGGCCAGGGACAGGCCTGTATGGCTACACCTTC.

This clone has just a few counts. The DNA of the CDR3 is TGTGCCAGCAGTCAGACAGGGGGCGGGACTGAAGCTTTCTTT. Its translation: CASSQTGGGTEAFF. This chain joins TRBV6-1 and TRBJ1-1, with TRBD1 matching over 10 bases. The CDR3 is made up of 14 amino acids. Germline trimming cut 5 bases from V and 5 bases from J; bases unmatched to any gene: 5. The germline CDR1 and CDR2 sequences are MNHNS and SASEGT.

The chain couples TRBV28 to TRBJ1-4; D is uncertain. V was cut by 5 bases and J by 6 bases, with 10 bases left in between. The germline V gene has CDR1 MDHEN and CDR2 SYDVKM. This CDR3 is built from 13 residues. CDR3 region: CASSPWKDEKLFF. The CDR3 DNA follows: TGTGCCAGCAGTCCCTGGAAGGATGAAAAACTGTTTTTT.

The count of this clone is one. The V call is TRBV19, the J call TRBJ1-1; 7 bases line up with TRBD1. V shed 5 bases and J 4 bases; nucleotides not matched to a gene: 7. CDR1 and CDR2 (germline): LNHDA, SQIVND (reference sequence). The CDR3 length is 14 residues. The CDR3 sequence is CASSHRGGGTEAFF. The CDR3 coding sequence is TGTGCCAGTAGTCACAGGGGCGGGGGCACTGAAGCTTTCTTT.

V is TRBV28 and J is TRBJ1-4, with TRBD1 as a possible D gene (5 bases). Trimming removed 4 bases from V and 5 bases from J, with 17 bases in between. The CDR3 spans 16 residues. In germline, CDR1 is MDHEN, CDR2 SYDVKM. This CDR3 is CASSSPAGTRNEKLFF. Written as DNA, the CDR3 is TGTGCCAGCAGTTCTCCCGCCGGGACGAGAAATGAAAAACTGTTTTTT. Together with reference TRBV28 and TRBJ1-4, the CDR3 gives the full variable domain: DVKVTQSSRYLVKRTGEKVFLECVQDMDHENMFWYRQDPGLGLRLIYFSYDVKMKEKGDIPEGYSVSREKKERFSLILESASTNQTSMYLCASSSPAGTRNEKLFFGSGTQLSVL.